The 3 T cell receptor beta chains below all came from one sample that was sequenced in a study of cytomegalovirus exposure and HLA in healthy donors. 60 Vbeta and 13 Jbeta primers were used in PCR. Repertoires were generated with immunoSEQ multiplex PCR, while TCRdb's copy carries only in-frame clones and drops some. The data contain 30,000 or so clones, more than 60% of them seen just once; the ten biggest clones take up 20% to 25%. The sample taken for sequencing was PBMCs. The receptors shown here come from a man aged 45-65 years in good health and CMV-seropositive.

This clone was detected a few times. The gene calls are TRBV2 and TRBJ2-3; weak D call: TRBD1 (6 bases). This CDR3 contains 14 residues. CDR1 SNHLY and CDR2 FYNNEI come from the germline V gene. The V end lost 6 bases, the J end lost 1 base, and 11 bases lay between the germline ends. This chain's CDR3 is CASSSQGRTDTQYF. The CDR3 DNA sequence: TGTGCCAGCAGCTCACAGGGACGCACAGATACGCAGTATTTT.

The rearrangement uses TRBV30 and TRBJ2-5; D is possibly TRBD2 (7 bases). V was cut by 4 bases and J by 2 bases, with 17 bases left in between. The CDR3 is 15 amino acids. Germline V gene sequence: CDR1 GTSNPN, CDR2 SVGIG (reference sequence). The CDR3 DNA sequence: TGTGCCTGGACCCGGGGGGCAGGAGGTCAAGAGACCCAGTACTTC. This sequence encodes CAWTRGAGGQETQYF.

The V and J genes are TRBV30 and TRBJ1-2, with a weak D call TRBD1 (5 bases). This CDR3 contains 12 residues. The ends were cut back, 8 bases at V and 3 bases at J, with 13 bases in the middle. Germline CDR1 reads GTSNPN; CDR2 reads SVGIG (reference sequence). The CDR3 DNA is TGTGCCGGGACGACAGCTCACTATGGCTACACCTTC. The encoded protein is CAGTTAHYGYTF. Supplemented by reference TRBV30 and TRBJ1-2, the full variable domain reads SQTIHQWPATLVQPVGSPLSLECTVEGTSNPNLYWYRQAAGRGLQLLFYSVGIGQISSEVPQNLSASRPQDRQFILSSKKLLLSDSGFYLCAGTTAHYGYTFGSGTRLTVV.